What follows is one T cell receptor beta chain and its context. The data stem from a study of siplizumab effects on memory and regulatory T cells. Sequencing was performed with immunoSEQ multiplex PCR; in TCRdb, only in-frame clones are kept and a portion is missing. The sample lists over 100,000 clones; 92% were seen once. CDR1 MNHEY and CDR2 SMNVEV come from the germline V gene (reference sequence). This CDR3 contains 16 residues. With 6 bases clipped from V and 2 bases from J, the junction kept 5 bases outside the gene matches. The sample consisted of Tregs sorted from blood. J is TRBJ2-3 and V is TRBV27; 13 bases agree with TRBD2. The receptor's source is a human donor in good health. CDR3 coding DNA: TGTGCCAGCAGGCCACTAGCGGGAGGGTCCACAGATACGCAGTATTTT. Protein sequence: CASRPLAGGSTDTQYF.